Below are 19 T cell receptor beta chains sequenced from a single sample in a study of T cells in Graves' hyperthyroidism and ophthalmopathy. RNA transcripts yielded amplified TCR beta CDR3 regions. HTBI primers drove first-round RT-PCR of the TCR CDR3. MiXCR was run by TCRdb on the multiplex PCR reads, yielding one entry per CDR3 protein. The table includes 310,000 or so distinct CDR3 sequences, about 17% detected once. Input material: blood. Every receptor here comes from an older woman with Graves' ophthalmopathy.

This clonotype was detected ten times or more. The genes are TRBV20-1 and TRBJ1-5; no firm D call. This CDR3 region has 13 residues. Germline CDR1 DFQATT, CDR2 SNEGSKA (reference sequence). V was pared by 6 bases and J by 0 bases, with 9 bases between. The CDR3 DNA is TGCAGTGCCTCGGAGGATAGCAATCAGCCCCAGCATTTT. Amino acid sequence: CSASEDSNQPQHF.

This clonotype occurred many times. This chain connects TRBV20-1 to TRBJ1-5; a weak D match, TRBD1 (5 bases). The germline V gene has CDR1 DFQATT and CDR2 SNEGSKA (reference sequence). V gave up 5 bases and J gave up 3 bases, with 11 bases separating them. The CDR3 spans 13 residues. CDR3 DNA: TGCAGTGCTGGTAACAGGCTCAATCAGCCCCAGCATTTT. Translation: CSAGNRLNQPQHF.

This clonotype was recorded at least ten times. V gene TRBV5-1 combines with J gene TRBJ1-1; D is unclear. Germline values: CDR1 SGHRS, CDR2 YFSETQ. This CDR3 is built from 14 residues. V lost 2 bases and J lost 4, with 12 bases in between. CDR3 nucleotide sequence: TGCGCCAGCAGCTTTGGAGGGCTTGTCACTGAAGCTTTCTTT. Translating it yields CASSFGGLVTEAFF.

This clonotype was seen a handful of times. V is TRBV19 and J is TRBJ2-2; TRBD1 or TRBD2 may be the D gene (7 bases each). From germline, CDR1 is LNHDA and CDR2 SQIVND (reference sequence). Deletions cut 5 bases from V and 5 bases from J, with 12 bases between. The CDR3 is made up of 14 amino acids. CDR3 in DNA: TGTGCCAGTAGTCCAGGGGGGGGGACCGGGGAGCTGTTTTTT. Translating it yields CASSPGGGTGELFF.

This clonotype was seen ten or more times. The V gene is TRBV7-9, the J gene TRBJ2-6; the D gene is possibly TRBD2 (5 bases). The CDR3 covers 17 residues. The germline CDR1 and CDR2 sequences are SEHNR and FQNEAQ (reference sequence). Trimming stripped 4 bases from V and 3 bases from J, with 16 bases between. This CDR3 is CASSYGSPHGGANVLTF. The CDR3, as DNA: TGTGCCAGCAGCTATGGGAGCCCCCACGGTGGGGCCAACGTCCTGACTTTC.

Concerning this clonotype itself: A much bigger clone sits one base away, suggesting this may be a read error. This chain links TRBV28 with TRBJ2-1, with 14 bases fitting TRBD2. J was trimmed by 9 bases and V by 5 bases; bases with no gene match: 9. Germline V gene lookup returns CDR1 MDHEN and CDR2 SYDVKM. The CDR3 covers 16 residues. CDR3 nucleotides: TGTGCCAGCAGTGCCGCCGGGACTAGCGGGAGAAGTGAGCAGTTCTTC. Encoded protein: CASSAAGTSGRSEQFF.

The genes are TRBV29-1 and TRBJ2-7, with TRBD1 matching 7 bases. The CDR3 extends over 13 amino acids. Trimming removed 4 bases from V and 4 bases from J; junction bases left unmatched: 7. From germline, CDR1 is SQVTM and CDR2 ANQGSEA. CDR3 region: CSVGQGFSYEQYF. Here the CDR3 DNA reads TGCAGCGTTGGACAGGGCTTCTCTTACGAGCAGTACTTC.

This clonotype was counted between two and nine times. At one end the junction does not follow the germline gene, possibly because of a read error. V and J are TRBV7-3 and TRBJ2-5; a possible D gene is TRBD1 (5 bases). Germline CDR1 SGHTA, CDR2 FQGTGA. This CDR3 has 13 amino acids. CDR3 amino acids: CANSRGQGETQYF. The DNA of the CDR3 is TGTGCCAACAGCCGCGGACAAGGCGAGACCCAGTACTTC. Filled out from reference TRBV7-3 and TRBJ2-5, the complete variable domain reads GAGVSQTPSNKVTEKGKYVELRCDPISGHTALYWYRQSLGQGPEFLIYFQGTGAADDSGLPNDRFFAVRPEGSVSTLKIQRTERGDSAVYLCANSRGQGETQYFGPGTRLLVL.

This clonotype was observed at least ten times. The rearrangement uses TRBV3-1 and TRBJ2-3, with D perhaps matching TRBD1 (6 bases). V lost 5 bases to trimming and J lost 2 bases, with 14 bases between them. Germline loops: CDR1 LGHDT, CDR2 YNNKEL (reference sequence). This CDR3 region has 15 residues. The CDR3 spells CASSTDRFYTDTQYF. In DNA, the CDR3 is TGTGCCAGCAGCACAGACAGGTTCTACACAGATACGCAGTATTTT.

This chain's CDR3 is CASSSGTRVETQYF. The CDR3 DNA follows: TGTGCCAGCAGTTCCGGGACTAGGGTAGAGACCCAGTACTTC. The V gene is TRBV6-1, the J gene TRBJ2-5; 8 positions agree with TRBD2. After removal of 5 bases from V and 4 bases from J, the junction contained 6 bases not matched to a gene. The CDR3 runs 14 residues. CDR1 and CDR2 (germline): MNHNS, SASEGT.

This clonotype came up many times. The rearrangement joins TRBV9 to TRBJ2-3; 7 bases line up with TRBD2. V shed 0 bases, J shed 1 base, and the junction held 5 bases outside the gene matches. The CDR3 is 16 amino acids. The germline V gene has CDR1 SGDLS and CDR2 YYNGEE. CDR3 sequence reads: CASSVGDYPGTDTQYF. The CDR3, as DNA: TGTGCCAGCAGCGTAGGGGACTACCCGGGCACAGATACGCAGTATTTT.

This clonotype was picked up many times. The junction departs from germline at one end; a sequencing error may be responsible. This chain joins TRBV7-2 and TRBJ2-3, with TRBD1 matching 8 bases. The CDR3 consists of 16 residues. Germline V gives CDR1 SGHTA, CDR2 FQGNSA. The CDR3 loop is CASTLIATGGPDTQYF. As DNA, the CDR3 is TGTGCCAGCACCTTAATAGCTACAGGGGGTCCAGATACGCAGTATTTT.

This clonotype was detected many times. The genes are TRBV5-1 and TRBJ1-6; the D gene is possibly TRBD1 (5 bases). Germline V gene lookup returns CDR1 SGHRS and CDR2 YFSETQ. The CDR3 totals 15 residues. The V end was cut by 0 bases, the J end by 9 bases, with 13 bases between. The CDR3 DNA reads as TGCGCCAGCAGCTTGGACCCAGGGATGGGTTCACCCCTCCACTTT. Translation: CASSLDPGMGSPLHF.

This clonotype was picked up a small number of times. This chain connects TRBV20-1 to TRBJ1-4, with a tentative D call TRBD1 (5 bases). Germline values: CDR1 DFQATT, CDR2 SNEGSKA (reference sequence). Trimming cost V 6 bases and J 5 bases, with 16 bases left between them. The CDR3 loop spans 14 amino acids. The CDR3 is CSAPSGAGNEKLFF. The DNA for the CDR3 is TGCAGTGCCCCGAGCGGGGCAGGAAATGAAAAACTGTTTTTT.

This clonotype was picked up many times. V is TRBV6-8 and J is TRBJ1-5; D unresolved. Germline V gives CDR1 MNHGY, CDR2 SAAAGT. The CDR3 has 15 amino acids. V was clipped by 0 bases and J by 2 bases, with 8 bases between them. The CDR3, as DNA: TGTGCCAGCAGTTACTCGAGGTTGGGCAATCAGCCCCAGCATTTT. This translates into CASSYSRLGNQPQHF.

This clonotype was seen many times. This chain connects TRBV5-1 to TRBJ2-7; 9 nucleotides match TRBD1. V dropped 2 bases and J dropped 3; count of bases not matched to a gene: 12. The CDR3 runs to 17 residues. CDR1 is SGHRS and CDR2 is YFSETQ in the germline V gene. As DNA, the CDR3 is TGCGCCAGCAGCTTCCTATCACCGGGACAGGGTGACTACGAGCAGTACTTC. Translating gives CASSFLSPGQGDYEQYF. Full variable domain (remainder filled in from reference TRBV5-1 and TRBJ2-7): KAGVTQTPRYLIKTRGQQVTLSCSPISGHRSVSWYQQTPGQGLQFLFEYFSETQRNKGNFPGRFSGRQFSNSRSEMNVSTLELGDSALYLCASSFLSPGQGDYEQYFGPGTRLTVT.

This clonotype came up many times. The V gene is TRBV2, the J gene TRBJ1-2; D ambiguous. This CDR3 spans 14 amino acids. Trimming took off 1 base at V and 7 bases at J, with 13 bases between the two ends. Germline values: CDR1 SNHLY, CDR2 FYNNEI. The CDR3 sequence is CASSEVVGVSGYTF. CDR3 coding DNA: TGTGCCAGCAGTGAAGTCGTTGGGGTTAGTGGCTACACCTTC.

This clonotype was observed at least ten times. CDR3 loop: CASSQDGGSGYNEQFF. CDR3 coding DNA: TGTGCCAGCAGCCAAGACGGGGGATCCGGGTACAATGAGCAGTTCTTC. This rearrangement joins TRBV14 to TRBJ2-1; D might be TRBD2 (6 bases). The CDR3 is 16 residues long. CDR1 is SGHDN, CDR2 FVKESK, per germline. The V and J ends lost 0 bases and 4 bases respectively, with 13 bases between them.

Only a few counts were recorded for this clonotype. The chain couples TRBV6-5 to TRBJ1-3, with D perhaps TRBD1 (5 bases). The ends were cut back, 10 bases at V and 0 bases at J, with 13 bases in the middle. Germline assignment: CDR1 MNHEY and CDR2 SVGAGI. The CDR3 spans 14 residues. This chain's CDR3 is CATGGVNSGNTIYF. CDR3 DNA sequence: TGTGCCACCGGGGGAGTTAACTCTGGAAACACCATATATTTT.